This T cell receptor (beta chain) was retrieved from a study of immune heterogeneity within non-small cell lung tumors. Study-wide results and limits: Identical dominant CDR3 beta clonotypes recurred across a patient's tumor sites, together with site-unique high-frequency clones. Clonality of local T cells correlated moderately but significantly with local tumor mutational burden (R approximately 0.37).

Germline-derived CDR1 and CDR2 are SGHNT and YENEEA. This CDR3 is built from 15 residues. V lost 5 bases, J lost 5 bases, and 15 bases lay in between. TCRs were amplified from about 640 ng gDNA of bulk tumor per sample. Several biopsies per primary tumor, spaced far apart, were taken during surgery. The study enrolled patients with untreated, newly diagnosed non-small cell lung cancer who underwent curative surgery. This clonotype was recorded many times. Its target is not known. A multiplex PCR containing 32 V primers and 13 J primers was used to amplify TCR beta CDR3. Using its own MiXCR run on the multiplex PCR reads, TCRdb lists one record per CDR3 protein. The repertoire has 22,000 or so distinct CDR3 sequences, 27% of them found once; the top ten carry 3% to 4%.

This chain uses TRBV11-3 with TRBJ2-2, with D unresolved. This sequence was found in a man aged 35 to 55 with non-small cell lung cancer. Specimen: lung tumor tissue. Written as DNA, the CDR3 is TGTGCCAGCAGCCCAATCGGCCGCGTAACCGGGGAGCTGTTTTTT. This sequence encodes CASSPIGRVTGELFF. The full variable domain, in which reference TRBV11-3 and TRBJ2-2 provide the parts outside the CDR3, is EAGVVQSPRYKIIEKKQPVAFWCNPISGHNTLYWYLQNLGQGPELLIRYENEEAVDDSQLPKDRFSAERLKGVDSTLKIQPAELGDSAVYLCASSPIGRVTGELFFGEGSRLTVL.